This T cell receptor (beta chain) was sequenced for a study of cytomegalovirus exposure and HLA in healthy donors. Primers for the PCR totalled 60 Vbeta and 13 Jbeta. This table comes from immunoSEQ multiplex PCR, and its TCRdb copy is limited to in-frame clones, with some not included. The table includes about 180,000 clones, 60% to 85% detected once. Trimming removed 0 bases at V and 0 bases at J, with 7 bases between. This CDR3 contains 16 residues. Germline lookup yields CDR1 SGHRS and CDR2 YFSETQ. The clonotype was recovered from a man in his late teens or twenties in good health and CMV-seronegative. The specimen was PBMCs. The genes are TRBV5-1 and TRBJ1-6; D unclear. The DNA for the CDR3 is TGCGCCAGCAGCTTGGTGGGCAGCTCCTATAATTCACCCCTCCACTTT. Amino acid sequence: CASSLVGSSYNSPLHF.